The clone carrying this TCR beta chain occurred many times. Its specificity is not known. The V gene's germline CDR1 is SGHAT and CDR2 FQNNGV. The CDR3 is 17 residues long. Between the trimmed V and J ends, which lost 5 bases and 0 bases, there was a span of 14 bases. RNA transcripts provided the source from which TCR beta CDR3 regions were amplified. Initially, a first-round RT-PCR of the TCR CDR3 employed the HTBI primer set. TCRdb called the multiplex PCR reads again in MiXCR, with one record for every CDR3 protein. The table records some 500,000 distinct CDR3 sequences, roughly 15% of them present only once. The data are from a study of T cells in Graves' hyperthyroidism and ophthalmopathy. Study conclusions and caveats: By a 13 V-J model, ophthalmopathy was set apart from stable hyperthyroidism.

The chain carries TRBV11-2 and TRBJ1-6; D is unresolved. Sample: blood. The clonotype originates from a young woman with Graves' ophthalmopathy. Written as DNA, the CDR3 is TGTGCCAGCAGCGGGCCCCGAAGGAGCTCCTATAATTCACCCCTCCACTTT. Its protein product is CASSGPRRSSYNSPLHF.